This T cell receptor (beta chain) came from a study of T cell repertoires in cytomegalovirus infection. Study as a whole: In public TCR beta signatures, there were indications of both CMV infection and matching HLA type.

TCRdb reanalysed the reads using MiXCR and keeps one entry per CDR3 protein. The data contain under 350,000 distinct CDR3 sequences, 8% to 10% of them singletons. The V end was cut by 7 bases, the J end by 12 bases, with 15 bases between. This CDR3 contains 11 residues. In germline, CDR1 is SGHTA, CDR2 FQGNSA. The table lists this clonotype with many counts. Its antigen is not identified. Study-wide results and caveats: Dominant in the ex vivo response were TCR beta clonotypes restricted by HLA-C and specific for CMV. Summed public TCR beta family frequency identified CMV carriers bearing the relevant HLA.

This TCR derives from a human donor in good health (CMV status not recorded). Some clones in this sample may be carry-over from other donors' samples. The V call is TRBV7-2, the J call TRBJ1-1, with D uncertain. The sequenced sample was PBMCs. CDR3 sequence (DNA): TGTGCCAGCACCCCAGCACTTGAGTCTTTCTTT. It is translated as CASTPALESFF.